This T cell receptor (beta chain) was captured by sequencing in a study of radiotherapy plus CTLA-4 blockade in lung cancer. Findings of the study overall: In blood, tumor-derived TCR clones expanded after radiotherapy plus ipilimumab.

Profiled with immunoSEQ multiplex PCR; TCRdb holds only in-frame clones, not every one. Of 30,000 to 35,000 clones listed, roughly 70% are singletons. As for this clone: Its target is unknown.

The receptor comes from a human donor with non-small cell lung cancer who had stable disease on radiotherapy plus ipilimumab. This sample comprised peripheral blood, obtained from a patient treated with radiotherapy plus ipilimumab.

CDR3 bases: TGCGCCAGCAGCCAGCTGGAGATCCAAGAGACCCAGTACTTC. Amino acids: CASSQLEIQETQYF. V and J are TRBV4-1 and TRBJ2-5; D remains ambiguous. CDR1 and CDR2 from the germline V gene are MGHRA and YSYEKL. V lost 3 bases and J 1 base, leaving 9 bases between the germline ends. This CDR3 is built from 14 residues.